This entry describes one T cell receptor (beta chain). Antigen unknown. Through template switching, a universal primer site was introduced, and the cDNA contained unique molecular identifiers. MiXCR, run by TCRdb on the 5' RACE reads, gives a single entry per CDR3 protein. Here the sample spans 700,000 or so distinct CDR3 sequences, around 8.3% being singletons. These data originate in a study of identical twins. Trimming removed 5 bases from V and 0 bases from J, with 11 bases in between. The germline V gene has CDR1 SGHAT and CDR2 FQNNGV. The CDR3 sequence is 14 residues long. Findings and limits, study-wide: Zero-insertion analyses were open to partial confounding by invariant MAIT and iNKT cells.

The same data also went into a second study, on yellow fever vaccine responses in identical twins.

The chain employs TRBV11-2 and TRBJ2-7; D may correspond to TRBD1 or TRBD2 (6 bases each). The source of this sequence is a woman aged 18-29 years in good health. The sample taken for sequencing was PBMCs. The CDR3: CASSPRGHSYEQYF. CDR3 in DNA: TGTGCCAGCAGCCCTCGGGGGCACTCCTACGAGCAGTACTTC.